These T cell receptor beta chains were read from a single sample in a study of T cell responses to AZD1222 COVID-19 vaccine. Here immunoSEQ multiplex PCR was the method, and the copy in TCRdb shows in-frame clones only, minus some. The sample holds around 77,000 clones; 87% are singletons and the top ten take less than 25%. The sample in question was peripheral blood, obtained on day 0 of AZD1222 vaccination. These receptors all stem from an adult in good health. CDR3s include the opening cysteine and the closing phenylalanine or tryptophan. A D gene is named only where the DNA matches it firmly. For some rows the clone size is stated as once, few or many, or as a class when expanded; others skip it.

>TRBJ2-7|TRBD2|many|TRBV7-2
TGTGCCAGCAGCTTATCACTAGCGGGGGCCGGCTACGAGCAGTACTTC
CASSLSLAGAGYEQYF
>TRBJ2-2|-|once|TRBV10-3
TGTGCCATCAGGGGCGACAGGGAGGCCGGGGAGCTGTTTTTT
CAIRGDREAGELFF
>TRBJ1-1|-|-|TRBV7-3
TGTGCCAGCAGCTCTCATGGGGGCAGGGGGAACACTGAAGCTTTCTTT
CASSSHGGRGNTEAFF
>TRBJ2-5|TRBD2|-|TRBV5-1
TGCGCCAGCAGCTCTAATGTAGCGGGGGGGCAAGAGACCCAGTACTTC
CASSSNVAGGQETQYF
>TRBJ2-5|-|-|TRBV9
TGTGCCAGCAGCGTATGGCAGGGGGGACAAGAGACCCAGTACTTC
CASSVWQGGQETQYF
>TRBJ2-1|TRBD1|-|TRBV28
TGTGCCAGCAGCTATCCCGGGACAGACTACGGTGAGCAGTTCTTC
CASSYPGTDYGEQFF
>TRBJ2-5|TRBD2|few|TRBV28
TGTGCCAGCAGTGGGACTAGCGGTAATAAGAGAACCCAGTACTTC
CASSGTSGNKRTQYF
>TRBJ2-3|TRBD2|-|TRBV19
TGTGCCAGTAGTATGGCCAGCGGGAAGTTGACAGATACGCAGTATTTT
CASSMASGKLTDTQYF
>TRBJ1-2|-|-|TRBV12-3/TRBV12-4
TGTGCCAGCAGCTTTACAGGGTTCGGCTACACCTTC
CASSFTGFGYTF
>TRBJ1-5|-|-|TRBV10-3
TGTGCCATCCGGGACGGGCCCAATCAGCCCCAGCATTTT
CAIRDGPNQPQHF
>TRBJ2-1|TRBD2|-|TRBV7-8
TGTGCCAGCAGCTCTAGCGGAACCTGGAATGAGCAGTTCTTC
CASSSSGTWNEQFF
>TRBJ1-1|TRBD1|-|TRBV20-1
TGCAGTGCTAGTGGGCGCAAGTCTGGACAGGCCCCTGAAGCTTTCTTT
CSASGRKSGQAPEAFF
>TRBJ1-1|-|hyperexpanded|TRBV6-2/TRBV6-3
TGTGCCAGCAGTTCAGCACAGCCGAACACTGAAGCTTTCTTT
CASSSAQPNTEAFF
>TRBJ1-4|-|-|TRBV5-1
TGCGCCAGCAGCTTGAATCCCAGAATCACACGGGGAAATGAAAAACTGTTTTTT
CASSLNPRITRGNEKLFF
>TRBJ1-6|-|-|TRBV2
TGTGCCAGCAATTGGGACCTCGGAGGAAATTCACCCCTCCACTTT
CASNWDLGGNSPLHF
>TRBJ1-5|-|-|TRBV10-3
TGTGCCATCAGTGCGTACTCAGGCCTCGTTAATCAGCCCCAGCATTTT
CAISAYSGLVNQPQHF
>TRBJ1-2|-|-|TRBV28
TGTGCCAGCAGTTTTAGGGTAGGGGACTCCCCCGACTATGGCTACACCTTC
CASSFRVGDSPDYGYTF
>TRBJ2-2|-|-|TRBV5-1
TGCGCCAGCACCACCGGGACTTGGGGCACCGGGGAGCTGTTTTTT
CASTTGTWGTGELFF
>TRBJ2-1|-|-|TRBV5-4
TGTGCCAGCAGCTCAGGGGGGGGATTTTCCTACAATGAGCAGTTCTTC
CASSSGGGFSYNEQFF
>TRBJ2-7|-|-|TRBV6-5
TGTGCCAGCAGTCCACCGGGTTTCTACGAGCAGTACTTC
CASSPPGFYEQYF
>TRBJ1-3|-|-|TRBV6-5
TGTGCCAGCAGTTACTCCCCCAGCGGGACCGGAAACACCATATATTTT
CASSYSPSGTGNTIYF
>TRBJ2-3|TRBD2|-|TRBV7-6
TGTGCCAGCAGCCTCACAGCGGGGGGGATTACAGATACGCAGTATTTT
CASSLTAGGITDTQYF
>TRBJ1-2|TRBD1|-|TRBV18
TGTGCCAGCTCAGACAGGGGGCCGAGAGGCTACACCTTC
CASSDRGPRGYTF
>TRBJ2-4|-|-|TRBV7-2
TGTGCCAGCAGCTTAGGAGGGGGGGTGAACATTCAGTACTTC
CASSLGGGVNIQYF
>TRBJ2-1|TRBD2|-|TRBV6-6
TGTGCCAGCAGTTCCGTCTCGGGGGGCTACAATGAGCAGTTCTTC
CASSSVSGGYNEQFF
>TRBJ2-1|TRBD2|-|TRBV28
TGTGCCAGCACCGGGAGGAGTGAGCAGTTCTTC
CASTGRSEQFF
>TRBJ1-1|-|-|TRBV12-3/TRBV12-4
TGTGCCAGCAGTTCCGGGAACACTGAAGCTTTCTTT
CASSSGNTEAFF
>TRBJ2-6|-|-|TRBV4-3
TGCGCCAGCAGCCAGACCCGATGGAGGGCTGGGGCCAACGTCCTGACTTTC
CASSQTRWRAGANVLTF
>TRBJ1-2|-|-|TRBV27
TGTGCCAGCAGTTTATCGGGGGAAATCTATGGCTACACCTTC
CASSLSGEIYGYTF
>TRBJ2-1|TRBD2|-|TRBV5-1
TGCGCCAGCAGCATTAGCGGGGGGGCCAATGAGCAGTTCTTC
CASSISGGANEQFF
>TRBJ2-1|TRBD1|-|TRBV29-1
TGCAGCGCGAAGGACAGGGCTTACAATGAGCAGTTCTTC
CSAKDRAYNEQFF
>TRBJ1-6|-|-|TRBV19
TGTGCCAGTAGTTCCATTGGCCAACCCTATAATTCACCCCTCCACTTT
CASSSIGQPYNSPLHF
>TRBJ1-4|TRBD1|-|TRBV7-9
TGTGCCAGCAGCTTATGGGGACAGGGGGACGAAAAACTGTTTTTT
CASSLWGQGDEKLFF
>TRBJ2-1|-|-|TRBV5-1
TGCGCCAGCAGCCCCCAGGGGGGAAACAATGAGCAGTTCTTC
CASSPQGGNNEQFF
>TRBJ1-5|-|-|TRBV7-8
TGTGCCAGCAGCCTGAACAGGGAGAGGAACAATCAGCCCCAGCATTTT
CASSLNRERNNQPQHF
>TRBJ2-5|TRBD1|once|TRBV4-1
TGCGCCAGCAGCTCTTGGACAGGACCCACGGGGACCCAGTACTTC
CASSSWTGPTGTQYF
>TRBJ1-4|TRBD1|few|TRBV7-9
TGTGCCAGCAGTTCAGGACAGGGTATCGGAAAACTGTTTTTT
CASSSGQGIGKLFF
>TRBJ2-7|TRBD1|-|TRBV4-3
TGCGCCAGCAGCCCCCGACAGGGGGCCTACGAGCAGTACTTC
CASSPRQGAYEQYF
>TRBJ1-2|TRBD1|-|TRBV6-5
TGTGCCAGCAGTTATACCAGGACAGGTGGCTACACCTTC
CASSYTRTGGYTF
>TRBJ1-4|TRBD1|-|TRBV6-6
TGTGCCAGCTCAGGGGGGGACGAAAAACTGTTTTTT
CASSGGDEKLFF
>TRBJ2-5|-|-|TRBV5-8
TGTGCCAGCAGCTTGGAGGGAAGGCGACAAGAGACCCAGTACTTC
CASSLEGRRQETQYF
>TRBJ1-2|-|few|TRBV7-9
TGTGCCAGCAGCTTAGGAGAGGGACACTCCTCTAACTATGGCTACACCTTC
CASSLGEGHSSNYGYTF
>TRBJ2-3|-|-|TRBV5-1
TGCGCCAGCAGCTTTGGAGGGGAAGATACGCAGTATTTT
CASSFGGEDTQYF
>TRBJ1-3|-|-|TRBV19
TGTGCCAGTAGGGCCCTTTCCAGCACTGGAAACACCATATATTTT
CASRALSSTGNTIYF
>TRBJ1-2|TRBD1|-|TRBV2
TGTGCCAGCAGTCCCTCGAGACAGGGGGCGCGGGGCTACACCTTC
CASSPSRQGARGYTF
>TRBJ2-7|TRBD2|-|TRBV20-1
TGCAGTGCTAGTCGGGGGGGCTACGAGCAGTACTTC
CSASRGGYEQYF
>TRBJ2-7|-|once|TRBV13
TGTGCCAGCAGCTTCCGACAGGCTTACTCCTACGAGCAGTACTTC
CASSFRQAYSYEQYF
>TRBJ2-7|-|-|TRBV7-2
TGTGCCAGCAGCTCACAGGGTGGGTACGAGCAGTACTTC
CASSSQGGYEQYF
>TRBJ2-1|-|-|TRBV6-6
TGTGCCAGCAGTTACTTCGGACAGCACGAGCAGTTCTTC
CASSYFGQHEQFF
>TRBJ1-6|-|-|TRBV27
TGTGCCAGCAGTTGGGACGCAGGGCACGCACCCCTCCACTTT
CASSWDAGHAPLHF
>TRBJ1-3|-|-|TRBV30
TGTGCCTGGAGTGTACTGCCCCAGGGCTCGGGAAACACCATATATTTT
CAWSVLPQGSGNTIYF